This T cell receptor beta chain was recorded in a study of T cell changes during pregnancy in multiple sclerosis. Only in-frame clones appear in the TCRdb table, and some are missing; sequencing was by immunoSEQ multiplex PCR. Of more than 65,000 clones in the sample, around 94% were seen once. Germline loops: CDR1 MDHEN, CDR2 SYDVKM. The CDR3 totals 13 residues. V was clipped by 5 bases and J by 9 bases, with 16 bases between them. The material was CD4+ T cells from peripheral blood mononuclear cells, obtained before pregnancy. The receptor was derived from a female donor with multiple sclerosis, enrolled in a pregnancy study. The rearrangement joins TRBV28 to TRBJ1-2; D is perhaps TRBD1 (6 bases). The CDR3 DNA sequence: TGTGCCAGCAGTCGTCTGGGGGCGCTAAGCTACACCTTC. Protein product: CASSRLGALSYTF.